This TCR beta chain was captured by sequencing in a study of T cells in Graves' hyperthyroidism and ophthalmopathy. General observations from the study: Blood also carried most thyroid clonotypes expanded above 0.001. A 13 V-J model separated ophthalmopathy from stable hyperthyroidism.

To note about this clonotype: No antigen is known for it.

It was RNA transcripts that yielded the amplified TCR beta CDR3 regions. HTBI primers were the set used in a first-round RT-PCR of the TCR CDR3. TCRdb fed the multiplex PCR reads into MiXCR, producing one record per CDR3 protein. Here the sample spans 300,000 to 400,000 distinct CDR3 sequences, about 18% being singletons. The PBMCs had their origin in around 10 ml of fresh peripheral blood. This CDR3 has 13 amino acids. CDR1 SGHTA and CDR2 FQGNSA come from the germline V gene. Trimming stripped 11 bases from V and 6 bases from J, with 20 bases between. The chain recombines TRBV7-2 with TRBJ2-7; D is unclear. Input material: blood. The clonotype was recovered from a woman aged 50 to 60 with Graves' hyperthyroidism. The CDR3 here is CASPHAAPCEQYF. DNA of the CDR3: TGTGCCTCCCCCCACGCGGCCCCCTGCGAGCAGTACTTC.